This T cell receptor beta chain appears in the sequencing data of a study of T cells after somatic rescue of genetic block. Germline V lookup: CDR1 SNHLY, CDR2 FYNNEI. The CDR3 extends over 17 amino acids. J was trimmed by 0 bases and V by 10 bases; bases with no gene match: 16. Here immunoSEQ multiplex PCR was the method, and the copy in TCRdb shows in-frame clones only, minus some. The sample has 60,000 to 90,000 clones; approximately 91% are singletons. The TCR was taken from a man aged 25 to 40. The sample comprised peripheral blood mononuclear cells (PBMCs). The gene calls are TRBV2 and TRBJ2-3; 7 nucleotides agree with TRBD1. CDR3 region: CATKGRTGQLSTDTQYF. The CDR3 DNA follows: TGTGCCACCAAGGGCCGAACGGGACAGTTAAGCACAGATACGCAGTATTTT.